The 22 T cell receptor beta chains below were found in one sample sequenced in a study of technical replicates of blood from a few donors. TCRdb keeps only in-frame clones here, not all; method: immunoSEQ multiplex PCR. Of 50,000 to 70,000 clones listed, roughly 95% are singletons. Source material: PBMCs. The receptors here all came from a human donor in good health. Some clones in this sample may be carry-over from other donors' samples.

This clone has a single count. The chain couples TRBV2 to TRBJ2-3; D possibly corresponds to TRBD2 (5 bases). This CDR3 spans 16 amino acids. V was pared by 6 bases and J by 5 bases, with 21 bases between. Looked up from germline, CDR1 is SNHLY and CDR2 is FYNNEI. The CDR3: CASRDVSGQAEDTQYF. The CDR3 nucleotides read TGTGCCAGCAGGGACGTCTCAGGCCAAGCGGAAGATACGCAGTATTTT.

The chain joins TRBV5-1 to TRBJ2-2, with D perhaps TRBD2 (6 bases). CDR1 is SGHRS and CDR2 is YFSETQ in the germline V gene. Deletions cut 4 bases from V and 4 bases from J, with 8 bases between. This CDR3 has 13 amino acids. Written as DNA, the CDR3 is TGCGCCAGCAGCCGGGAGAGCACCGGGGAGCTGTTTTTT. It specifies CASSRESTGELFF.

This rearrangement joins TRBV5-1 to TRBJ2-2; TRBD2 aligns across 10 bases. The CDR3 has 15 residues. The J segment lost 5 bases and the V segment lost 3 bases, leaving 4 bases of the junction unmatched. The V gene's germline CDR1 is SGHRS and CDR2 YFSETQ. The CDR3 loop is CASSYLAGETGELFF. The CDR3 DNA follows: TGCGCCAGCAGCTACCTAGCGGGGGAGACCGGGGAGCTGTTTTTT.

The rearrangement uses TRBV28 and TRBJ1-2; 10 bases fit TRBD1. After removal of 9 bases from V and 0 bases from J, the junction contained 7 bases not matched to a gene. The CDR3 consists of 15 residues. Germline CDR1 is MDHEN and CDR2 is SYDVKM. CDR3: CASRTGGSSNYGYTF. The DNA of the CDR3 is TGTGCCAGTAGGACAGGGGGTTCTTCTAACTATGGCTACACCTTC.

This sequence joins TRBV7-9 and TRBJ1-6, with a weak D call TRBD1 (5 bases). V shed 5 bases and J shed 6 bases, with 14 bases lying between them. Per germline, CDR1 SEHNR and CDR2 FQNEAQ (reference sequence). This CDR3 has 15 residues. In nucleotides, the CDR3 is TGTGCCAGCAGCCCGGAGGGACGGAGTAATTCACCCCTCCACTTT. Protein: CASSPEGRSNSPLHF.

The chain couples TRBV25-1 to TRBJ2-1, with D uncertain. The germline V gene encodes CDR1 MGHDK and CDR2 SYGVNS. Trimming removed 5 bases at V and 12 bases at J, with 14 bases between. The CDR3 consists of 12 residues. The CDR3 is CASSPVGQAQFF. As DNA, the CDR3 is TGTGCCAGCAGTCCGGTGGGCCAGGCGCAGTTCTTC. Full variable domain (outside the CDR3, taken from reference TRBV25-1 and TRBJ2-1): EADIYQTPRYLVIGTGKKITLECSQTMGHDKMYWYQQDPGMELHLIHYSYGVNSTEKGDLSSESTVSRIRTEHFPLTLESARPSHTSQYLCASSPVGQAQFFGPGTRLTVL.

The chain employs TRBV11-2 and TRBJ2-5; D gene uncertain. The CDR3 totals 12 residues. The germline gives CDR1 SGHAT, CDR2 FQNNGV. Trimming removed 5 bases from V and 0 bases from J, with 4 bases in between. CDR3 DNA sequence: TGTGCCAGCAGCCCGTACCAAGAGACCCAGTACTTC. It translates to CASSPYQETQYF.

This chain joins TRBV6-5 and TRBJ1-6; 7 positions match TRBD1. The trim removed 5 bases at V and 10 bases at J, leaving 8 bases unmatched. The germline gives CDR1 MNHEY, CDR2 SVGAGI. The CDR3 covers 14 residues. The CDR3 DNA sequence: TGTGCCAGCAGTCCGAGACAGGGTTGGTCACCCCTCCACTTT. Its translation: CASSPRQGWSPLHF.

This clone was seen only once. The junction shows a germline mismatch at one end, possibly a read error. The rearrangement uses TRBV6-6 and TRBJ2-1, with 7 bases identical to TRBD2. CDR3 size: 14 residues. The germline V gene encodes CDR1 MNHNY and CDR2 SVGAGI (reference sequence). Here the CDR3 DNA reads TGTGCCAGCAGTCAGGGACTATCCTACGATGAGCAGTTCTTC. It specifies CASSQGLSYDEQFF.

The chain employs TRBV5-1 and TRBJ1-1; 9 positions agree with TRBD1. The CDR3 sequence is 16 residues long. With V trimmed by 2 bases and J by 3 bases, 8 bases remained unmatched. Germline CDR1 SGHRS, CDR2 YFSETQ. DNA of the CDR3: TGCGCCAGCAGCTTTGGAACAGGGGGCGTGGACACTGAAGCTTTCTTT. It translates to CASSFGTGGVDTEAFF.

The chain employs TRBV29-1 and TRBJ2-7; D might be TRBD2 (5 bases). CDR3 length: 11 residues. The germline CDR1 and CDR2 sequences are SQVTM and ANQGSEA. Trimming took 6 bases from V and 5 from J, leaving 11 bases between them. The DNA for the CDR3 is TGCAGCGTCCTGTGGGGAGACGAGCAGTACTTC. This codes for CSVLWGDEQYF.

The chain couples TRBV2 to TRBJ1-5, with 7 positions matching TRBD1. The CDR3 covers 14 residues. After removal of 6 bases from V and 6 bases from J, the junction contained 8 bases not matched to a gene. Germline-derived CDR1 and CDR2 are SNHLY and FYNNEI. The CDR3 loop reads CASSEYRGSQPQHF. The CDR3 DNA is TGTGCCAGCAGCGAGTACAGGGGTAGTCAGCCCCAGCATTTT.

The rearrangement uses TRBV7-2 and TRBJ1-1, with 11 bases lining up with TRBD1. Germline trimming cut 3 bases from V and 6 bases from J; bases unmatched to any gene: 6. This CDR3 contains 15 residues. CDR1 SGHTA and CDR2 FQGNSA come from the germline V gene. The CDR3 here is CASSFGQGAVSEAFF. CDR3 nucleotides: TGTGCCAGCAGCTTTGGACAGGGGGCCGTGTCTGAAGCTTTCTTT.

The genes are TRBV10-1 and TRBJ1-5, with D possibly matching TRBD1 (5 bases). Trimming shortened V by 5 bases and J by 2 bases, and 13 bases separated the two germline ends. CDR3 length: 15 residues. Germline CDR1 is WNHNN and CDR2 is SYGVQD (reference sequence). The CDR3 protein is CASSFPGRGNQPQHF. CDR3 bases: TGCGCCAGCAGTTTTCCCGGCAGGGGCAATCAGCCCCAGCATTTT.

This clone appeared once. The chain joins TRBV6-7 to TRBJ1-2; D may be TRBD1 (6 bases). TRBV6-7 is an ORF for which the function is uncertain. Deletions cut 10 bases from V and 8 bases from J, with 17 bases between. CDR3 length: 12 residues. The CDR3 reads CATQYPRGGYTF. In DNA form, the CDR3 reads TGTGCCACACAATACCCGAGGGGGGGCTACACCTTC.

V gene TRBV7-3 combines with J gene TRBJ2-3; 7 bases agree with TRBD2. Trimming took 1 base from V and 4 from J; bases not matched to a gene: 5. In germline, CDR1 is SGHTA, CDR2 FQGTGA. There are 15 residues in the CDR3. In DNA, the CDR3 is TGTGCCAGCAGCTTAATCGGGGGGAGCGCAGATACGCAGTATTTT. Protein: CASSLIGGSADTQYF.

V is TRBV4-3 and J is TRBJ1-5, with unresolved D. Trimming took off 1 base at V and 0 bases at J, with 10 bases between the two ends. CDR1 is LGHNA and CDR2 is YSLEER in the germline V gene. The CDR3 is 16 amino acids. CDR3 DNA: TGCGCCAGCAGCCAAGGATACGACTATAGCAATCAGCCCCAGCATTTT. Translated: CASSQGYDYSNQPQHF.

J is TRBJ2-2 and V is TRBV29-1; TRBD2 matches at 14 bases. The CDR3 consists of 15 residues. Germline CDR1 and CDR2: SQVTM and ANQGSEA. The V gene end was trimmed by 5 bases and the J gene end by 8 bases; junction bases not matched to a gene: 7. The CDR3 DNA is TGCAGCGTTATGACTAGCGGGGGGGCCGGAGGGGAGCTGTTTTTT. The encoded protein is CSVMTSGGAGGELFF.

This clone was counted a few times. The rearrangement joins TRBV7-9 to TRBJ2-5, with 11 bases aligning to TRBD2. V lost 3 bases to trimming and J lost 0 bases; unmatched junction nucleotides: 9. Germline CDR1 is SEHNR and CDR2 is FQNEAQ (reference sequence). The CDR3 consists of 18 residues. CDR3 residues: CASSFSTSGDRYQETQYF. CDR3 in DNA: TGTGCCAGCAGCTTCTCGACTAGCGGGGATAGGTACCAAGAGACCCAGTACTTC.

The chain employs TRBV6-1 and TRBJ2-1; possibly TRBD1 for D (6 bases). Per germline, CDR1 MNHNS and CDR2 SASEGT. V was trimmed by 3 bases and J by 4 bases, leaving 19 bases between them. This CDR3 contains 17 residues. CDR3 loop: CASSDPQGQTPYNEQFF. Here the CDR3 DNA reads TGTGCCAGCAGTGACCCGCAGGGGCAAACCCCGTACAATGAGCAGTTCTTC.

This sequence joins TRBV28 and TRBJ1-5, with 8 bases matching TRBD1. In germline, CDR1 is MDHEN, CDR2 SYDVKM. The trim removed 5 bases at V and 4 bases at J, leaving 10 bases unmatched. The CDR3 contains 16 residues. DNA for the CDR3: TGTGCCAGCAGTCGCGAGATAGGGACAGGAAATCAGCCCCAGCATTTT. This sequence encodes CASSREIGTGNQPQHF.

This clone is medium-sized by share. This chain links TRBV5-1 with TRBJ2-1, with 10 bases lining up with TRBD2. CDR1 is SGHRS and CDR2 is YFSETQ in the germline V gene. This CDR3 comprises 14 residues. V shed 6 bases and J 3 bases; nucleotides not matched to a gene: 3. The CDR3 coding sequence is TGCGCCAGCACCTTAGCGGGGGGCTACAATGAGCAGTTCTTC. It is translated as CASTLAGGYNEQFF.